This TCR beta chain is from a study of shared clonotypes between healthy human individuals (TCRdb year 2020). Study-wide context: Three men and a couple of women, aged 18 to 49 years, made up the cohort. To estimate repertoire size and how much clonotypes are shared between individuals, the study performed deep sequencing of blood TCR repertoires from five healthy adults. Libraries were prepared and TCR repertoires were sequenced by different laboratories using diverse techniques, in order to increase sequencing depth and limit assay-specific biases. Per donor, leukapheresis produced somewhere between about 0.94 and 10 billion PBMCs. The paper's findings and limits, for the study overall: Sampling was restricted to blood, and TCR repertoires in tissues likely differ from the TCR repertoires found in blood. The genetic and exposure-history diversity represented was limited by the small number of donors. Pairwise subsampling indicated that sequencing depth was expected to affect the degree of clonotype sharing among donors.

Using the deep immunoSEQ assay, multiplex PCR amplified TCR CDR3 regions from genomic DNA. Genomic DNA extracted from each cell subset was distributed evenly over all wells of several immunoSEQ 96-well plates, and each plate served as one replicate. For unsorted PBMC, around 300 ng genomic DNA, equal to about 29,000 T cell genomes, was loaded into each replicate PCR. Ten immunoSEQ deep assay plates were used to sequence unsorted PBMC genomic DNA. Purified libraries were measured with a Qubit 3.0 fluorometer, size-checked on a Bioanalyzer 2100, and measured again with the KAPA Library Quantification kit. Every immunoSEQ 96-well plate was sequenced on a separate single-read 150-cycle Illumina NextSeq 550 flow cell. From the authors' description of their analysis: Because the immunoSEQ output held only junctional sequences and lacked quality scores, the filtering could not match the filtering applied to full-length reads. To assign V/J genes and CDR3, sequences were annotated against IMGT germline references using PyIR, a Python wrapper for IgBLAST v1.9. Reads were filtered out if the reads had weak V/J assignments (E-value above 1e-6), no CDR3, stop codons, out-of-frame junctions, or ambiguous translated residues. V3J clonotypes were defined as sequences sharing an identical inferred V gene, J gene, and CDR3 amino acid sequence. Percentage overlap between repertoires was computed as shared unique clonotypes divided by the size of the smaller repertoire. Three approaches were used to assess repertoire richness: RTK rarefaction, the Chao1 estimator, and Recon v2.1 estimates of unobserved clonotypes. The source is immuneACCESS, and TCRdb retained only in-frame sequences with V and J called. Part of the clones is not carried over; for the studies checked, unresolved V genes explain less than half of this, and the remainder is unexplained. V and J calls and clone size are those listed in that table; D and trimming were worked out from the DNA. This sample lists about 530,000 clones; over 75% were detected once. The ten largest clones capture approximately 12% of the sample.

The germline V gene supplies CDR1 SGHAT and CDR2 FQNNGV. V was cut back by 0 bases and J by 0 bases, leaving a gap of 6 bases between them. There are 15 amino acids in the CDR3, from cysteine to phenylalanine inclusive. Left in the record is the CDR3 DNA by itself, 45 bases read in frame from the first base. Notes on this clone: Which antigen it targets is not known. No base-level quality is on record; no much larger clone is a single base apart.

Healthy HIV-negative adults with no recently reported acute infections or vaccinations were included as donors. All donors were Caucasian adults living in Nashville, Tennessee, USA. In the unsorted samples, 85 million to 100 million PBMCs were counted, and genomic DNA was extracted using the QIAamp DNA Blood Mini kit. Blood was obtained by leukapheresis, after which PBMCs were separated by Ficoll-Histopaque density gradient centrifugation and cryopreserved in liquid nitrogen vapor phase. The sequence derives from a woman aged 40 to 50 in good health. Some clones in this sample may be carry-over from other donors' samples. Specimen: PBMCs. The chain is assembled from TRBV11-2 and TRBJ2-1; D gene: possibly TRBD2, on 6 matching bases. The DNA is as follows: TGTGCCAGCAGCTTAGAGCGGGACTCCTACAATGAGCAGTTCTTC. The translation is CASSLERDSYNEQFF.